Listed below are T cell receptor beta chains from one sample, sequenced in a study of T cell clusters in autoimmune cytopenias. TCRdb reprocessed the multiplex PCR reads and stores each CDR3 protein as one record, lacking DNA. This repertoire includes 3,900 or so distinct CDR3 sequences. Sample: peripheral blood. The source of these receptors is a human donor with an autoimmune cytopenia or autoimmune hepatitis (not recorded which). The CDR3 runs from the conserved cysteine through the conserved F or W. Expanded clones get a size class; other rows say once, few or many, or leave the size out.

v_call,j_call,clone_size,cdr3_aa
TRBV7-6,TRBJ2-7,NA,CASSLRTISEQYF
TRBV5-4,TRBJ1-6,medium-sized,CASSIRDRGNNSPLHF
TRBV6-6,TRBJ2-2,medium-sized,CASTDHGRGAGELFF
TRBV12-3/TRBV12-4,TRBJ2-2,NA,CASGQTGELFF
TRBV6-5,TRBJ1-1,medium-sized,CASSYEGTEAFF
TRBV6-5,TRBJ1-1,NA,CASSPGTGGKGAFF
TRBV27,TRBJ2-3,medium-sized,CASSLRLTADTQYF
TRBV19,TRBJ1-6,medium-sized,CASSRSEGATSPLHF
TRBV30,TRBJ1-1,NA,CAWNQPTGINTEAFF
TRBV6-5,TRBJ2-7,NA,CASSLGAGRLYNYEQYF
TRBV30,TRBJ1-3,medium-sized,CAWSVRGTGNTIYF